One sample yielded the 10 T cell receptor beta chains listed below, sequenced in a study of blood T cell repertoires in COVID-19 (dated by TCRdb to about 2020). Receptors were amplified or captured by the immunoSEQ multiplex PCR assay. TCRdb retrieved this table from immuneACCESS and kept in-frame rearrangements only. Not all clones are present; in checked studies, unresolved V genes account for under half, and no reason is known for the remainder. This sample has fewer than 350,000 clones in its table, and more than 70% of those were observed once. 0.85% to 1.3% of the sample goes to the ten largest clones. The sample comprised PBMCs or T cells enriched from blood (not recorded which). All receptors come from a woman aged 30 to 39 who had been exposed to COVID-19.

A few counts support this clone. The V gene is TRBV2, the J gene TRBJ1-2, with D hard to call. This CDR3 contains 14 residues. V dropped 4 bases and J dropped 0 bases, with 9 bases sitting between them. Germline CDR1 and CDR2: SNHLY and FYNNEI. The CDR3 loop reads CASSGNRANYGYTF. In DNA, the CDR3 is TGTGCCAGCAGTGGGAACAGAGCTAACTATGGCTACACCTTC.

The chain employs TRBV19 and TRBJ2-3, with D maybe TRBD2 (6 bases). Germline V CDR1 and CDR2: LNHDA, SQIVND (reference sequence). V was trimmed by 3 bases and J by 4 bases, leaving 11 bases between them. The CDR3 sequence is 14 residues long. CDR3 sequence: CASSIAWEADTQYF. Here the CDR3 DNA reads TGTGCCAGTAGTATCGCGTGGGAGGCAGATACGCAGTATTTT.

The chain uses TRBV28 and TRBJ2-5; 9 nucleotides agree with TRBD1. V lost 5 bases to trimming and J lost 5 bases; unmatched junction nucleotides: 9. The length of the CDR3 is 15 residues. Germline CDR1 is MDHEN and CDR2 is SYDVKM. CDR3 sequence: CASSAAGQGGETQYF. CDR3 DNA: TGTGCCAGCAGTGCCGCGGGACAGGGTGGCGAGACCCAGTACTTC.

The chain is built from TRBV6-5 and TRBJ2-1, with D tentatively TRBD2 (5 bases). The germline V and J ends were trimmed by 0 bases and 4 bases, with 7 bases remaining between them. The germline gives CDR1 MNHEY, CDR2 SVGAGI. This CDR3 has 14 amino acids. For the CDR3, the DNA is TGTGCCAGCAGTTACTCGCCGGGGTACAATGAGCAGTTCTTC. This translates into CASSYSPGYNEQFF.

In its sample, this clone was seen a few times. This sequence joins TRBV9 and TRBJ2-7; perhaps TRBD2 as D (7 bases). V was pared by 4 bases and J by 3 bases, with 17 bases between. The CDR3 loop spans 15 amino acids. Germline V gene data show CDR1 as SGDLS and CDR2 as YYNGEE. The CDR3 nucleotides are TGTGCCAGCAGCAAAGACGGGGGGCGTAGCTACGAGCAGTACTTC. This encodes CASSKDGGRSYEQYF.

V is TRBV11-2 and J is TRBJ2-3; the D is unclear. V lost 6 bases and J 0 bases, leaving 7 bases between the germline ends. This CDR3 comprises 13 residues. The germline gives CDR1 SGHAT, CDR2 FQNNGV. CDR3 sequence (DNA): TGTGCCAGCAGACAGATTAGCACAGATACGCAGTATTTT. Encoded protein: CASRQISTDTQYF.

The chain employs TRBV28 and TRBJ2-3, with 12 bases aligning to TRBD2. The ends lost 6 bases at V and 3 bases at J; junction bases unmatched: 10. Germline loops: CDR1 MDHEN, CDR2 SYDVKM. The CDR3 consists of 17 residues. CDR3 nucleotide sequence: TGTGCCAGCAGCGACCTAGCGGGAGGGCCTAGGACAGATACGCAGTATTTT. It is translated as CASSDLAGGPRTDTQYF.

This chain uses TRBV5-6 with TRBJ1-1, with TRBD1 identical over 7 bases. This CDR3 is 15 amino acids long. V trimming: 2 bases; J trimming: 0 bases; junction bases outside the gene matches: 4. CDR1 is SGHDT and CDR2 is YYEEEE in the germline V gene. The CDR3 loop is CASSFAQGVNTEAFF. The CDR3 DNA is TGTGCCAGCAGCTTCGCCCAGGGGGTGAACACTGAAGCTTTCTTT.

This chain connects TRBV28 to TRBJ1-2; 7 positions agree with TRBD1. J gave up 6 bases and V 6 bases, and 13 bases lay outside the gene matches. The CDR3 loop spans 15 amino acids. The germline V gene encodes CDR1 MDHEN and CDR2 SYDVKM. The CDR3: CASRSGGTIRDGYTF. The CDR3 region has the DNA TGTGCCAGCAGGTCAGGGGGTACGATCAGGGATGGCTACACCTTC.

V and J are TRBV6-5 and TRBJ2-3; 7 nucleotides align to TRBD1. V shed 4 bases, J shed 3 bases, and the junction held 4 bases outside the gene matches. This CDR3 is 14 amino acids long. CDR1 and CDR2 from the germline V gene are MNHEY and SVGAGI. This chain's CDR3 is CASSWDSPTDTQYF. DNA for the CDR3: TGTGCCAGCAGTTGGGACAGTCCAACAGATACGCAGTATTTT.